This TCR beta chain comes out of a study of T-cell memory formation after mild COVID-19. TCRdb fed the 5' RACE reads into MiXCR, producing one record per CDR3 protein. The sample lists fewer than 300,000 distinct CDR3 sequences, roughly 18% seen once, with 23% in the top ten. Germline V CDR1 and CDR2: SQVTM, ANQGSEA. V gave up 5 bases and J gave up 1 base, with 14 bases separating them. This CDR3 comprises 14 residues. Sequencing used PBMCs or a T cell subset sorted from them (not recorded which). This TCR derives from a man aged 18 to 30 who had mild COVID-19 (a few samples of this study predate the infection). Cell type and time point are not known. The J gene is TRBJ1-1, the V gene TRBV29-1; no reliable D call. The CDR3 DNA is TGCAGCGTTTGGAGCGGGCCCCGGAACACTGAAGCTTTCTTT. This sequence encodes CSVWSGPRNTEAFF.